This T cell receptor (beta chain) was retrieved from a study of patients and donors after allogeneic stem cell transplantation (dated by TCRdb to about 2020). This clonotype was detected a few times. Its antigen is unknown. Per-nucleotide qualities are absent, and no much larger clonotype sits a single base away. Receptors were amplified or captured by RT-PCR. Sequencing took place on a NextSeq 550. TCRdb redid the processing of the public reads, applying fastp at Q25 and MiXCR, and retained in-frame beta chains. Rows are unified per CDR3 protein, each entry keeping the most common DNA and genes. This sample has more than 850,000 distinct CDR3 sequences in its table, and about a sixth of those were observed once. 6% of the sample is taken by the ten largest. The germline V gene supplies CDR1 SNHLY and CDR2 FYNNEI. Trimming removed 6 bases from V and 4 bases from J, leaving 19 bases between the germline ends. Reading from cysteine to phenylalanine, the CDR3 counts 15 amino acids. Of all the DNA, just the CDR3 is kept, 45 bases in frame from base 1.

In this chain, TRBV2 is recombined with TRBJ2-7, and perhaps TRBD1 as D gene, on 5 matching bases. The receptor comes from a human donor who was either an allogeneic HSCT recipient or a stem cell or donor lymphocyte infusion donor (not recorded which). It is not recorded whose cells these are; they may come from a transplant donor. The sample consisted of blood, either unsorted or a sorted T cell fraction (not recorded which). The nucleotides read TGTGCCAGCAGGACCGACAGCCCGACCAGTTACGAGCAGTACTTC. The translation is CASRTDSPTSYEQYF.